The clone carrying this T cell receptor beta chain was counted a few times. Using a J-beta primer mix together with a sample-barcoded 5' primer, a second PCR was run for roughly 6 to 12 cycles. TCRdb independently ran MiXCR on the 5' RACE reads; one entry per CDR3 protein. The sample lists about 930,000 distinct CDR3 sequences, almost 30% occurring once. The CDR3 sequence is 11 residues long. The V gene lost 4 bases and the J gene lost 6 bases, with 3 bases spanning the gap. Germline V CDR1 and CDR2: SGHTA, FQGNSA. Isolated PBMCs totaled at least 6 million in each sample. The data belong to a study of blood T cells in healthy people across ages. Looking at the study overall: Template switching retrieved approximately one barcoded beta molecule for each two T cells.

The sample also formed part of further work on T cells of mothers and their children. That paper states: cDNA was synthesized from all extracted RNA at about 1.6 ug per reaction.

The J gene is TRBJ1-4, the V gene TRBV7-2; no reliable D call. The sequenced sample consisted of blood. The TCR sequence derives from a woman aged 40-49 years in good health. This chain's CDR3 is CASSSYEKLFF. In DNA, the CDR3 is TGTGCCAGCAGCTCGTATGAAAAACTGTTTTTT.